These 18 T cell receptor beta chains were sequenced from one sample in a study of response to subunit inactivated influenza vaccine. In TCRdb, the RT-PCR reads were re-called with MiXCR into one record per CDR3 protein. The table shows a few hundred thousand distinct CDR3 sequences, with approximately 14% occurring only once. Sequencing was performed on PBMCs from blood, taken roughly 13 days after vaccination. These receptors originate from a man over 45 who received an inactivated influenza vaccine.

The J gene is TRBJ1-4, the V gene TRBV20-1; TRBD1 matches 10 bases. CDR1 and CDR2 from the germline V gene are DFQATT and SNEGSKA (reference sequence). The CDR3 runs 14 residues. Trimming at V came to 3 bases and at J to 7 bases, leaving 5 bases not matched to a gene. The CDR3 region is CSARKDRGPEKLFF. The CDR3 nucleotides are TGCAGTGCTAGGAAAGACAGGGGGCCTGAAAAACTGTTTTTT.

The chain has TRBV12-3 or TRBV12-4 and TRBJ2-1; 11 bases line up with TRBD2. J gave up 7 bases and V 6 bases, and 8 bases lay outside the gene matches. The CDR3 runs to 15 residues. This CDR3 is CASSRSGGAVNEQFF. The CDR3 bases are TGTGCCAGCAGCCGTAGCGGGGGGGCCGTAAATGAGCAGTTCTTC.

This clonotype was counted only a few times. The chain uses TRBV20-1 and TRBJ2-1; 11 bases line up with TRBD2. With 4 bases clipped from V and 5 bases from J, the junction kept 7 bases outside the gene matches. The CDR3 spans 15 residues. The germline V gene encodes CDR1 DFQATT and CDR2 SNEGSKA (reference sequence). The CDR3 nucleotides are TGCAGTGCTACCCAACCGGGACTAGCGGACAATGAGCAGTTCTTC. It translates to CSATQPGLADNEQFF.

This clonotype was seen repeatedly, ten times or more. The chain employs TRBV7-2 and TRBJ2-1, with TRBD2 matching over 10 bases. The CDR3 totals 15 residues. V shed 0 bases, J shed 8 bases, and the junction held 4 bases outside the gene matches. The germline CDR1 and CDR2 sequences are SGHTA and FQGNSA. The CDR3 DNA sequence: TGTGCCAGCAGCTTAGCACAGACTAGCGGGTATGAGCAGTTCTTC. It specifies CASSLAQTSGYEQFF.

The chain carries TRBV7-6 and TRBJ2-5; a weak D match, TRBD2 (7 bases). V was cut by 5 bases and J by 2 bases, with 18 bases left in between. CDR3 size: 16 residues. Looked up from germline, CDR1 is SGHVS and CDR2 is FNYEAQ. The CDR3 sequence: CASSDQQGGRQETQYF. The CDR3 nucleotides read TGTGCCAGCAGCGACCAACAGGGAGGGAGGCAAGAGACCCAGTACTTC.

Ten or more counts support this clonotype. The gene calls are TRBV5-6 and TRBJ2-5; TRBD2 aligns across 7 bases. Germline V CDR1 and CDR2: SGHDT, YYEEEE. This CDR3 is built from 16 residues. J lost 3 bases, V lost 0 bases, and 8 bases had no gene match. CDR3 sequence: CASSLDASGSKETQYF. CDR3 nucleotide sequence: TGTGCCAGCAGCTTGGATGCTAGCGGTAGTAAAGAGACCCAGTACTTC.

Ten or more counts support this clonotype. This chain links TRBV28 with TRBJ1-4, with no clear D. The CDR3 is 13 amino acids. Per the germline V gene, CDR1 is MDHEN and CDR2 is SYDVKM. Trimming pared 6 bases from V and 5 bases from J, leaving 10 bases between. CDR3 in DNA: TGTGCCAGCAGCTTAGGGCGGAATGAAAAACTGTTTTTT. Translation gives CASSLGRNEKLFF.

The V gene is TRBV20-1, the J gene TRBJ1-1; D possibly corresponds to TRBD1 (5 bases). Per the germline V gene, CDR1 is DFQATT and CDR2 is SNEGSKA (reference sequence). V was trimmed by 6 bases and J by 3 bases, leaving 14 bases between them. This CDR3 is 13 amino acids long. The CDR3 here is CSARRGWDTEAFF. The CDR3 nucleotides are TGCAGTGCGCGACGGGGGTGGGACACTGAAGCTTTCTTT.

In its sample, this clonotype was seen a few times. This chain joins TRBV6-5 and TRBJ2-1, with TRBD2 identical over 12 bases. The germline CDR1 and CDR2 sequences are MNHEY and SVGAGI. Trimming cost V 3 bases and J 7 bases; bases outside gene matches: 7. The CDR3 has 16 amino acids. CDR3 residues: CASSYRLAGVWNEQFF. The DNA of the CDR3 is TGTGCCAGCAGTTATCGACTAGCGGGAGTCTGGAATGAGCAGTTCTTC.

The V gene is TRBV10-2, the J gene TRBJ2-7, with D perhaps TRBD2 (7 bases). This CDR3 has 14 residues. Germline values: CDR1 WSHSY, CDR2 SAAADI. V was clipped by 4 bases and J by 3 bases, with 13 bases between them. The CDR3 DNA reads TGCGCCAGCAGTGGCGGGGGCTCCCTCTACGAGCAGTACTTC. It codes for CASSGGGSLYEQYF.

Within the sample, this clonotype is medium-sized (0.01 to 0.1%). V gene TRBV29-1 combines with J gene TRBJ2-1; D remains unclear. The germline CDR1 and CDR2 sequences are SQVTM and ANQGSEA. The CDR3 sequence is 11 residues long. The V end lost 4 bases, the J end lost 8 bases, and 9 bases lay between the germline ends. The CDR3 DNA is TGCAGCGTTGGTTTCCTGGATGAGCAGTTCTTC. It is translated as CSVGFLDEQFF.

This clonotype came up once. This may be a read error: a much more frequent sequence differs by one nucleotide. The chain joins TRBV15 to TRBJ2-3, with 7 nucleotides matching TRBD1. The CDR3 is made up of 16 amino acids. Germline CDR1 is LNHNV and CDR2 is YYDKDF (reference sequence). DNA for the CDR3: TGTGCCACCTGCAGAGATTTGGCCAGGGGGTCAGATACGCAGTATTTT. Its protein product is CATCRDLARGSDTQYF.

The V gene is TRBV12-3 or TRBV12-4, the J gene TRBJ1-5; D is unresolved. V dropped 3 bases and J dropped 10 bases, with 13 bases sitting between them. This CDR3 is built from 13 residues. The CDR3 is CASSLSAWGPQHF. As DNA, the CDR3 is TGTGCCAGCAGTTTGTCCGCCTGGGGACCCCAGCATTTT.

This clonotype has a handful of counts. The V and J genes are TRBV20-1 and TRBJ1-1; D possibly corresponds to TRBD1 (6 bases). The CDR3 is 16 amino acids. Trimming cost V 0 bases and J 6 bases, with 20 bases left between them. Germline values: CDR1 DFQATT, CDR2 SNEGSKA (reference sequence). The CDR3 loop reads CSARDPTGLRSAEAFF. The CDR3 DNA follows: TGCAGTGCTAGAGATCCGACAGGCCTCCGTAGTGCTGAAGCTTTCTTT.

This chain connects TRBV12-3 or TRBV12-4 to TRBJ2-1, with 12 bases that match TRBD2. The junction had 17 bases not matched to a gene; V was cut back by 4 bases and J by 10 bases. The length of the CDR3 is 18 residues. The CDR3 region is CASSSPRLAGDNYWEQFF. For the CDR3, the DNA is TGTGCCAGCAGTTCACCCAGACTAGCGGGGGACAACTACTGGGAGCAGTTCTTC.

This clonotype was detected only a few times. This sequence joins TRBV7-2 and TRBJ1-1; tentative D call: TRBD1 (5 bases). Germline V gives CDR1 SGHTA, CDR2 FQGNSA. The ends were cut back, 5 bases at V and 1 base at J, with 14 bases in the middle. The CDR3 is 15 amino acids. The CDR3 here is CASSQRDGRNTEAFF. The CDR3, as DNA: TGTGCCAGCAGCCAACGGGACGGCAGGAACACTGAAGCTTTCTTT.

V and J are TRBV19 and TRBJ1-5; D unclear. There are 17 residues in the CDR3. V was cut by 6 bases and J by 0 bases, with 18 bases left in between. Germline V gene lookup returns CDR1 LNHDA and CDR2 SQIVND (reference sequence). DNA for the CDR3: TGTGCCAGTAGGGAGAGGCCGGGAGGCCATAGCAATCAGCCCCAGCATTTT. Translation gives CASRERPGGHSNQPQHF. Based on the CDR3 plus reference TRBV19 and TRBJ1-5, the full variable domain is DGGITQSPKYLFRKEGQNVTLSCEQNLNHDAMYWYRQDPGQGLRLIYYSQIVNDFQKGDIAEGYSVSREKKESFPLTVTSAQKNPTAFYLCASRERPGGHSNQPQHFGDGTRLSIL.

V is TRBV6-1 and J is TRBJ2-1; 10 positions match TRBD2. This CDR3 has 15 residues. CDR1 and CDR2 (germline): MNHNS, SASEGT. Losses at the gene ends were 6 bases for V and 6 bases for J; bases not matched to a gene: 8. In DNA form, the CDR3 reads TGTGCCAGCAGGGCTAGCGGGAGCCCAGGCAATGAGCAGTTCTTC. This gives the protein CASRASGSPGNEQFF.